This T cell receptor (beta chain) comes out of a study of PD-L1 blockade in urothelial cancer. Study in general: Patients previously received 0 to 3 chemotherapy regimens. At 6 weeks and at 3 weeks (second dose) after treatment start, blood was analyzed. Median blood clonality was approximately 0.08, with tens of thousands of unique TCRs.

Study-level findings and limits: Below-median TCR clonality that was measured in pretreatment blood predicted better survival.

TCRdb keeps only in-frame clones here, not all; method: immunoSEQ multiplex PCR. This sample has fewer than 100,000 clones; 85% occur once, and the top ten carry less than 8.5%. The sample's time point: pretreatment peripheral blood. Note on this clone: The antigen remains unidentified.

There are 13 residues in the CDR3. Trimming removed 5 bases at V and 4 bases at J, with 11 bases between. CDR1 and CDR2 from the germline V gene are LNHDA and SQIVND (reference sequence). This specimen consisted of PBMCs, obtained around atezolizumab (anti-PD-L1) treatment. The clonotype comes from a man in his forties or fifties with urothelial cancer. V usage is TRBV19 and J usage is TRBJ1-1, with D tentatively TRBD1 (5 bases). CDR3 in DNA: TGTGCCAGTAGTGCCCAGGGAGGCACTGAAGCTTTCTTT. Its translation: CASSAQGGTEAFF.